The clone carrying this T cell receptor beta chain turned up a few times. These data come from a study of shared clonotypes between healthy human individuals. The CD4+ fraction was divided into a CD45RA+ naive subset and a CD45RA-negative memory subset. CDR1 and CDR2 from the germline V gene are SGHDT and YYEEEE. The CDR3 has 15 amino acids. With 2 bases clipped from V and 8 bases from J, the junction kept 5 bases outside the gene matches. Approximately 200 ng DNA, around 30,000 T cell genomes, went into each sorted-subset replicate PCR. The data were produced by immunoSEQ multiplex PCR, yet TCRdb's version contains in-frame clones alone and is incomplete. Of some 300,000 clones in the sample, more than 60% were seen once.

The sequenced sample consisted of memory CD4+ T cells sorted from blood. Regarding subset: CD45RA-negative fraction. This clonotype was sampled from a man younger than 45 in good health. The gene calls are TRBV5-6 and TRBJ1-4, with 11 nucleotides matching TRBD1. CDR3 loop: CASSLPGQGEEKLFF. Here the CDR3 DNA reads TGTGCCAGCAGCTTACCGGGACAGGGGGAGGAAAAACTGTTTTTT.